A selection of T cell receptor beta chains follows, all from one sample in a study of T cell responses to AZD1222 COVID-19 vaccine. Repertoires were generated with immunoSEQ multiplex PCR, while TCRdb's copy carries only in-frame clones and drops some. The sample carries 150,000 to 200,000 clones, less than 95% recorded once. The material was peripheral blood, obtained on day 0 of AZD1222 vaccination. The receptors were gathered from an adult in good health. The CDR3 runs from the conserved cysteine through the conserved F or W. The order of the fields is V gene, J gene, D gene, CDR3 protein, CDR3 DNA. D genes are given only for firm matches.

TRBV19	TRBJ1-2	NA	CASNRGAGAYGYTF	TGTGCCAGTAATCGCGGCGCAGGGGCCTATGGCTACACCTTC
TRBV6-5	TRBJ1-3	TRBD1	CASSFRPGTGGNTIYF	TGTGCCAGCAGTTTCCGACCCGGGACAGGGGGAAACACCATATATTTT
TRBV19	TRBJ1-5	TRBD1	CATRTGSYSNQPQHF	TGTGCCACTAGGACAGGGAGCTATAGCAATCAGCCCCAGCATTTT
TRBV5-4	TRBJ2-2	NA	CASSFSGILELFF	TGTGCCAGCAGCTTTTCGGGGATTTTAGAGCTGTTTTTT
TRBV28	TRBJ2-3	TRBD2	CASSLNSGYTDTQYF	TGTGCCAGCAGTTTGAATAGCGGGTACACAGATACGCAGTATTTT
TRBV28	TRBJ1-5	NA	CASIVGGTTNQPQHF	TGTGCCAGCATCGTAGGGGGGACCACCAATCAGCCCCAGCATTTT
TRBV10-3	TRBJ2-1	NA	CAIGAGAVYNEQFF	TGTGCCATCGGGGCGGGGGCGGTATACAATGAGCAGTTCTTC
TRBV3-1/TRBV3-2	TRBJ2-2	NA	CASSQEGGLTGELFF	TGTGCCAGCAGCCAAGAGGGCGGCCTCACCGGGGAGCTGTTTTTT
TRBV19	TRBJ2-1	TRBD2	CASKPSGRLVDEQFF	TGTGCCAGTAAACCTAGCGGGAGGCTGGTGGATGAGCAGTTCTTC
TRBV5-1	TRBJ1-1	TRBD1	CASSPGRTGSTEAFF	TGCGCCAGCAGCCCGGGCCGGACAGGGAGCACTGAAGCTTTCTTT
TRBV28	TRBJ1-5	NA	CASSSPQVRGQPQHF	TGTGCCAGCAGTTCCCCCCAGGTTCGGGGTCAGCCCCAGCATTTT
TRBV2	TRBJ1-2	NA	CASSKRSSGTFNYGYTF	TGTGCCAGCAGTAAAAGGTCATCAGGGACCTTTAACTATGGCTACACCTTC
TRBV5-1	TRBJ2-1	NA	CASSMGSSSYNEQFF	TGCGCCAGCAGCATGGGATCTAGCTCCTACAATGAGCAGTTCTTC